This record concerns one T cell receptor (beta chain) sequence. The data derive from a study of CXCR3-negative and CXCR3-positive naive CD8 T cells. The authors made the TRB cDNA libraries by 5' RACE using UMI labels. TCRdb reworked the 5' RACE reads into one entry per CDR3 protein, no DNA. The table lists about 120,000 distinct CDR3 sequences, with 0.29% in the top ten. The CDR3 has 17 amino acids. The germline V gene has CDR1 SEHNR and CDR2 FQNEAQ (reference sequence). Sequenced input: naive CXCR3- CD8+ T cells from blood. The subset here: CD45RO-CCR7+CD27+CD95- naive CD8+ T cells lacking CXCR3 (TNR3-). The receptor was derived from a human donor in good health. Some clones in this sample may be carry-over from other donors' samples. The chain links TRBV7-9 to TRBJ2-5; TCRdb reports TRBD2, a call that lacks DNA to check it against. The CDR3: CASSLVGLAAGEETQYF.